This T cell receptor (beta chain) was identified in a study of blood T cell repertoires in COVID-19. Study-level background: Donors in the United States, Italy and Spain gave samples during acute or convalescent COVID-19.

V dropped 6 bases and J dropped 10 bases, with 18 bases sitting between them. The CDR3 runs to 13 residues. Germline values: CDR1 LGHNA, CDR2 YSLEER. Authors' analysis steps: Counts of nucleated cells, estimated from reference gene primer amplification, were obtained. Profiling relied on immunoSEQ multiplex PCR, and the TCRdb table lists in-frame clones only, not all of them. V, J and clone size are taken as reported in that table, and D and trimming were inferred from the DNA itself. The data hold 25,000 to 30,000 clones, with around 88% observed a single time. This chain connects TRBV4-3 to TRBJ1-1; TRBD1 is a possible D gene (6 bases). The source material was peripheral blood. The source of this sequence is a human donor in a cohort sampled during active COVID-19. CDR3 amino acids: CASSYERGGGAFF. CDR3 coding DNA: TGCGCCAGCAGTTATGAACGGGGGGGCGGAGCTTTCTTT.